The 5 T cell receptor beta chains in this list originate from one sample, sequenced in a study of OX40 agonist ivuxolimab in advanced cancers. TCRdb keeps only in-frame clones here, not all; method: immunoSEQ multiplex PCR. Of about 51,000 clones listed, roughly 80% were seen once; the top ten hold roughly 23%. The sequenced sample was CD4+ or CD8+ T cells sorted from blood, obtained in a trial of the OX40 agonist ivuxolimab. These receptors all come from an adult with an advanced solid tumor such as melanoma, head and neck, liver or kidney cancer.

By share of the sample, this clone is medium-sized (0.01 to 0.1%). The CDR3 nucleotides read TGTGCCAGCAGTGAGGGACAGGATTCTTCACCCCTCCACTTT. Translating it yields CASSEGQDSSPLHF. The rearrangement links TRBV25-1 to TRBJ1-6; TRBD1 matches 8 bases. V shed 3 bases and J 9 bases; nucleotides not matched to a gene: 4. CDR3 length equals 14 residues. Germline CDR1 reads MGHDK; CDR2 reads SYGVNS.

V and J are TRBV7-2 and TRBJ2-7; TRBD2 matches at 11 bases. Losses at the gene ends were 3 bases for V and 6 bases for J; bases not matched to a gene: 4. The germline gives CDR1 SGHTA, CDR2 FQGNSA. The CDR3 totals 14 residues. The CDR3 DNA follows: TGTGCCAGCAGCTTTTTAGCGGGAGGGACCGAGCAGTACTTC. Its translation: CASSFLAGGTEQYF.

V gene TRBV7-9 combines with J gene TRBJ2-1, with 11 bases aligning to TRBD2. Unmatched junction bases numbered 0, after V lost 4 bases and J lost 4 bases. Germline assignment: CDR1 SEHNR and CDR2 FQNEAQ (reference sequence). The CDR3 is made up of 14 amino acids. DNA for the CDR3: TGTGCCAGCAGCTCTAGCGGGGGGTACAATGAGCAGTTCTTC. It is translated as CASSSSGGYNEQFF.

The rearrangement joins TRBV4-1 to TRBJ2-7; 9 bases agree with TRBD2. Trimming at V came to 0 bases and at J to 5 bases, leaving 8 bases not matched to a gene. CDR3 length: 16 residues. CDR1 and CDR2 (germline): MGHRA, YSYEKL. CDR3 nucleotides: TGCGCCAGCAGCCAAGATCAGCTAGCGGGAAAGAACGAGCAGTACTTC. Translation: CASSQDQLAGKNEQYF.

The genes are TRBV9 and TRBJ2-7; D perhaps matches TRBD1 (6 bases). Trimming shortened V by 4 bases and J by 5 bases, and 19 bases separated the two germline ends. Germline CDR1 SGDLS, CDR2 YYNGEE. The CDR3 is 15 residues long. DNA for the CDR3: TGTGCCAGCAGCCCCCGACCAGGACAGTCAGACGAGCAGTACTTC. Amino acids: CASSPRPGQSDEQYF.